This TCR beta chain derives from a study of shared clonotypes between healthy human individuals. Turning to this clone: The antigen remains unidentified.

The naive CD8 population came from CD45RO-negative cells selected for CCR7, without terminally differentiated effector memory CD45RA+ cells. Donors comprised only Caucasian adults living in Nashville, Tennessee. Method: immunoSEQ multiplex PCR; TCRdb's copy keeps in-frame clones and lacks some. Of approximately 1.9 million clones in the sample, just under 95% were seen once. General study results and limits: Around 5% was the fraction of naive CD4 clonotypes found shared across a handful of donors. Generation of non-shared clonotypes was less probable than generation of clonotypes shared by all four donors.

Trimming stripped 7 bases from V and 5 bases from J, with 17 bases between. Germline V CDR1 and CDR2: SQVTM, ANQGSEA. The CDR3 runs to 13 residues. Sequencing was carried out using naive CD8+ T cells from PBMCs. The rearrangement joins TRBV29-1 to TRBJ2-5; D perhaps matches TRBD2 (5 bases). The sequence was collected from a man in his late teens or twenties in good health. Some clones in this sample may be carry-over from other donors' samples. CDR3 sequence (DNA): TGCAGCGCTCTGGTCGGACGAGGGGAGACCCAGTACTTC. This translates into CSALVGRGETQYF.